This paragraph reports one TCR beta chain. Repertoires were generated with immunoSEQ multiplex PCR, while TCRdb's copy carries only in-frame clones and drops some. This sample has around 140,000 clones, with 80% to 90% found just once. The record originates from a study of blood T cell repertoires in COVID-19. Per germline, CDR1 SGDLS and CDR2 YYNGEE. Trimming shortened V by 0 bases and J by 3 bases, and 13 bases separated the two germline ends. The CDR3 runs to 16 residues. The receptor comes from a woman aged 45-65 years with acute COVID-19. Input material: PBMCs or T cells enriched from blood (not recorded which). The V gene is TRBV9, the J gene TRBJ2-1; tentative D call: TRBD1 (6 bases). The CDR3 DNA reads as TGTGCCAGCAGCGTAGTTGCAGGGGACGGCTACAATGAGCAGTTCTTC. Protein sequence: CASSVVAGDGYNEQFF.